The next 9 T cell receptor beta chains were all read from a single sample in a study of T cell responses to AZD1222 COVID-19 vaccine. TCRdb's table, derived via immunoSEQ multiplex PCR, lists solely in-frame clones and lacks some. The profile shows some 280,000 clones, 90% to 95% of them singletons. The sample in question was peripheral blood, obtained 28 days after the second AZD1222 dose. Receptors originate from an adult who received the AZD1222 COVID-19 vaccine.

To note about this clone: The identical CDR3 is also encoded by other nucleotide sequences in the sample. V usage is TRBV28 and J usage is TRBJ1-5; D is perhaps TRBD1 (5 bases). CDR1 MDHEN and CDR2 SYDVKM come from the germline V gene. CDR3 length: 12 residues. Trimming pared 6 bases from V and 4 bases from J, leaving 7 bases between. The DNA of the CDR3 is TGTGCCAGCAGGGGGCCAAATCAGCCCCAGCATTTT. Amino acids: CASRGPNQPQHF.

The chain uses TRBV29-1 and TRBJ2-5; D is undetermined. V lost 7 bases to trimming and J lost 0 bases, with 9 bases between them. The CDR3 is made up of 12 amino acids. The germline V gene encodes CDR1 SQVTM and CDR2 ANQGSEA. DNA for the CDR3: TGCAGCGACCGCTGGGACCAAGAGACCCAGTACTTC. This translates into CSDRWDQETQYF.

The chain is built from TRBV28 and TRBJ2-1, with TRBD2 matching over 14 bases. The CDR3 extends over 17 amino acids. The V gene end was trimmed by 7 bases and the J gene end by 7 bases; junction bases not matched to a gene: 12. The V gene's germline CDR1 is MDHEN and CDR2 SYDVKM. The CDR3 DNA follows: TGTGCCAGCAATCGTCCCGGGACTAGCGGGAGTTTAAATGAGCAGTTCTTC. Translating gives CASNRPGTSGSLNEQFF.

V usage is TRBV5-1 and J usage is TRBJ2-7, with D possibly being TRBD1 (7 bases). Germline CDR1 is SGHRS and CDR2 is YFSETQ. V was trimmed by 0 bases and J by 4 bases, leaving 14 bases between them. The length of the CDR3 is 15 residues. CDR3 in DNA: TGCGCCAGCAGCTTGGCAGGGGGGTCCCTTTACGAGCAGTACTTC. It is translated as CASSLAGGSLYEQYF. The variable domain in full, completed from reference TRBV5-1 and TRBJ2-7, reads KAGVTQTPRYLIKTRGQQVTLSCSPISGHRSVSWYQQTPGQGLQFLFEYFSETQRNKGNFPGRFSGRQFSNSRSEMNVSTLELGDSALYLCASSLAGGSLYEQYFGPGTRLTVT.

The CDR3 region has the DNA TGTGCCAGCAGTTCGGCAGGCTCCAAAAACATTCAGTACTTC. It yields the protein CASSSAGSKNIQYF. The genes are TRBV27 and TRBJ2-4, with D uncertain. CDR3 length: 14 residues. V was shortened by 4 bases and J by 2 bases, with 9 bases between the two germline ends. Looked up from germline, CDR1 is MNHEY and CDR2 is SMNVEV (reference sequence).

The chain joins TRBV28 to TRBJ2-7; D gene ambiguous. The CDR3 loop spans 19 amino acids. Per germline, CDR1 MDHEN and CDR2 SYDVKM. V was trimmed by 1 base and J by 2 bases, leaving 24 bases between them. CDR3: CASSLFDMGARFRAYEQYF. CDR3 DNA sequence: TGTGCCAGCAGTTTATTTGATATGGGTGCTAGATTCAGAGCCTACGAGCAGTACTTC.

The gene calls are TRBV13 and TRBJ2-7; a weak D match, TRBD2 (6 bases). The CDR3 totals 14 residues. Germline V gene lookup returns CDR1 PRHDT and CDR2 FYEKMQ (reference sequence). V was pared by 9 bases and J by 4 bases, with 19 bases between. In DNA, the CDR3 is TGTGCCAGTCGCGTCGGACTGGGAGGATACGAGCAGTACTTC. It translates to CASRVGLGGYEQYF.

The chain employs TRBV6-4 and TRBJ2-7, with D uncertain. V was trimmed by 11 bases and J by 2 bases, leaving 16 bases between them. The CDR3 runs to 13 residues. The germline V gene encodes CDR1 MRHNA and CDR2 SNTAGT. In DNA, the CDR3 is TGTGCCGACGTCGCCGGGTCTCCCTACGAGCAGTACTTC. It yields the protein CADVAGSPYEQYF.

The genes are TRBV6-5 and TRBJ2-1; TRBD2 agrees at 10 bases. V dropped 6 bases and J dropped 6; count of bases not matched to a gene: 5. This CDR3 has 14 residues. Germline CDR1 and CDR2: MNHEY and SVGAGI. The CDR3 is CASRSGLATNEQFF. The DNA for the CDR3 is TGTGCCAGCAGGTCGGGACTAGCGACCAATGAGCAGTTCTTC.